The next 17 T cell receptor beta chains were all read from a single sample in a study of blood T cell repertoires in COVID-19 (dated by TCRdb to 2018 to 2021). Library preparation employed the immunoSEQ multiplex PCR assay. Sourced from immuneACCESS, this table was stored by TCRdb with only in-frame sequences that have V and J called. A share of the clones is absent; for the studies checked, an unresolved V gene accounts for under half, and the remainder has no known explanation. The sample data list fewer than 350,000 clones, and less than 85% of these were observed just once. Under 2% of the sample is held by the ten biggest clonotypes. Specimen: PBMCs or T cells enriched from blood (not recorded which). Receptors were obtained from a woman in her twenties or thirties who had been exposed to COVID-19.

The chain carries TRBV6-5 and TRBJ2-5; 10 positions agree with TRBD2. The CDR3 sequence is 15 residues long. The trim removed 5 bases at V and 2 bases at J, leaving 5 bases unmatched. Germline loops: CDR1 MNHEY, CDR2 SVGAGI. This CDR3 reads CASSPLAGGQETQYF. In nucleotides, the CDR3 is TGTGCCAGCAGTCCGTTAGCGGGGGGACAAGAGACCCAGTACTTC.

The chain uses TRBV4-2 and TRBJ2-7; 11 bases agree with TRBD2. CDR3 size: 15 residues. With 0 bases clipped from V and 3 bases from J, the junction kept 1 base outside the gene matches. Germline V gives CDR1 LGHNA, CDR2 YNFKEQ. CDR3 coding DNA: TGTGCCAGCAGCCAAGAAGGGACTAGCGGCTACGAGCAGTACTTC. Translation gives CASSQEGTSGYEQYF.

The V gene is TRBV19, the J gene TRBJ2-1; 11 bases fit TRBD2. Trimming removed 8 bases from V and 11 bases from J; junction bases left unmatched: 5. This CDR3 is 12 amino acids long. CDR1 is LNHDA, CDR2 SQIVND, per germline (reference sequence). The CDR3, as DNA: TGTGCCAGTCGACTAGCGGGAACGCAGCAGTTCTTC. Protein: CASRLAGTQQFF.

The rearrangement joins TRBV10-2 to TRBJ1-1, with D maybe TRBD1 (6 bases). There are 15 residues in the CDR3. Germline CDR1 and CDR2: WSHSY and SAAADI. Trimming took off 0 bases at V and 11 bases at J, with 19 bases between the two ends. CDR3 loop: CASSESRGRRARAFF. The CDR3 bases are TGCGCCAGCAGTGAGTCGAGGGGGAGAAGGGCTCGCGCTTTCTTT.

The J gene is TRBJ1-5, the V gene TRBV10-3; perhaps TRBD1 as D (6 bases). The V end lost 0 bases, the J end lost 5 bases, and 11 bases lay between the germline ends. The V gene's germline CDR1 is ENHRY and CDR2 SYGVKD. The CDR3 runs 15 residues. The CDR3: CAISESGGRDQPQHF. The CDR3 region has the DNA TGTGCCATCAGTGAGTCGGGGGGGCGCGATCAGCCCCAGCATTTT.

The CDR3 here is CAWSVRSFSGELFF. The CDR3 DNA reads TGTGCCTGGAGTGTACGGAGCTTCTCCGGGGAGCTGTTTTTT. V usage is TRBV30 and J usage is TRBJ2-2; D unclear. Per germline, CDR1 GTSNPN and CDR2 SVGIG (reference sequence). Trimming took 0 bases from V and 6 from J, leaving 11 bases between them. This CDR3 has 14 residues.

This sequence joins TRBV7-8 and TRBJ1-5; 7 positions match TRBD1. V gave up 0 bases and J gave up 7 bases; unmatched junction bases: 6. The length of the CDR3 is 15 residues. Germline V gene data show CDR1 as SGHVS and CDR2 as FQNEAQ. The CDR3 DNA reads as TGTGCCAGCAGCTTAGCCACAGGGGAGCGGCAGCCCCAGCATTTT. Residues: CASSLATGERQPQHF.

This rearrangement joins TRBV27 to TRBJ2-1; 7 bases are a match to TRBD1. The CDR3 sequence is 16 residues long. Germline CDR1 reads MNHEY; CDR2 reads SMNVEV (reference sequence). V lost 3 bases, J lost 1 base, and 6 bases stayed unmatched. This chain's CDR3 is CASSFQGGRSYNEQFF. CDR3 in DNA: TGTGCCAGCAGTTTCCAAGGGGGCAGGTCCTACAATGAGCAGTTCTTC.

The chain uses TRBV4-1 and TRBJ2-3; D unclear. V was cut by 1 base and J by 5 bases, with 4 bases left in between. Germline V lookup: CDR1 MGHRA, CDR2 YSYEKL. CDR3 size: 12 residues. CDR3 coding DNA: TGCGCCAGCAGCCAAGGAGGAGATACGCAGTATTTT. This codes for CASSQGGDTQYF.

This clone was counted only a few times. This chain connects TRBV7-2 to TRBJ1-1; maybe TRBD1 (5 bases). Germline CDR1 is SGHTA and CDR2 is FQGNSA. V lost 6 bases, J lost 1 base, and 12 bases lay in between. The CDR3 has 14 residues. CDR3 sequence: CASRQGIENTEAFF. DNA for the CDR3: TGTGCCAGCAGGCAGGGTATTGAGAACACTGAAGCTTTCTTT.

The J gene is TRBJ1-1, the V gene TRBV5-4, with D maybe TRBD1 (5 bases). Per the germline V gene, CDR1 is SGHNT and CDR2 is YYREEE (reference sequence). The CDR3 is 14 residues long. The V end was cut by 1 base, the J end by 5 bases, with 12 bases between. CDR3 DNA: TGTGCCAGCAGCTTGCATGGGGCTAGAACTGAAGCTTTCTTT. This gives the protein CASSLHGARTEAFF. Drawing the rest from reference TRBV5-4 and TRBJ1-1, the complete variable domain is ETGVTQSPTHLIKTRGQQVTLRCSSQSGHNTVSWYQQALGQGPQFIFQYYREEENGRGNFPPRFSGLQFPNYSSELNVNALELDDSALYLCASSLHGARTEAFFGQGTRLTVV.

The chain has TRBV3-1 (or the pseudogene TRBV3-2) and TRBJ1-1; D ambiguous. V lost 0 bases to trimming and J lost 0 bases, with 8 bases between them. In germline, CDR1 is LGHDT, CDR2 YNNKEL (reference sequence). The CDR3 length is 15 residues. CDR3 in amino acids: CASSQDRQVNTEAFF. The CDR3, as DNA: TGTGCCAGCAGCCAAGATCGGCAGGTGAACACTGAAGCTTTCTTT.

The chain joins TRBV10-3 to TRBJ1-4; D uncertain. V gave up 0 bases and J gave up 6 bases, with 11 bases separating them. The CDR3 runs to 15 residues. Germline V gene sequence: CDR1 ENHRY, CDR2 SYGVKD. In DNA form, the CDR3 reads TGTGCCATCAGTGAGTCGAGCCTCGGTGATGAAAAACTGTTTTTT. Protein product: CAISESSLGDEKLFF.

This chain links TRBV4-2 with TRBJ2-2, with 9 bases that match TRBD1. V shed 4 bases and J 6 bases; nucleotides not matched to a gene: 6. Germline V lookup: CDR1 LGHNA, CDR2 YNFKEQ. The CDR3 loop spans 15 amino acids. CDR3 DNA: TGTGCCAGCAGCCCGGGGGACAGGGAGGCCGGGGAGCTGTTTTTT. Amino acid sequence: CASSPGDREAGELFF.

The chain links TRBV14 to TRBJ2-1, with 14 bases identical to TRBD2. This CDR3 contains 15 residues. Trimming removed 10 bases from V and 4 bases from J; junction bases left unmatched: 6. The germline V gene encodes CDR1 SGHDN and CDR2 FVKESK. CDR3 coding DNA: TGTGCCACCCGGACTAGCGGGGGGTCATACAATGAGCAGTTCTTC. Amino acids: CATRTSGGSYNEQFF.

The chain carries TRBV9 and TRBJ1-2, with 7 nucleotides matching TRBD1. V shed 3 bases, J shed 7 bases, and the junction held 9 bases outside the gene matches. This CDR3 comprises 14 residues. The germline V gene has CDR1 SGDLS and CDR2 YYNGEE. The CDR3 DNA follows: TGTGCCAGCAGCGCCCGACAGGGTTTGGGTGGCTACACCTTC. This codes for CASSARQGLGGYTF.

V gene TRBV24-1 combines with J gene TRBJ2-2; possibly TRBD1 for D (6 bases). This CDR3 has 19 amino acids. Trimming cost V 4 bases and J 5 bases, with 25 bases left between them. Germline assignment: CDR1 KGHDR and CDR2 SFDVKD. The DNA for the CDR3 is TGTGCCACCAGTGACCCCAAACGAGTCAGGGGATTGGGGACCGGGGAGCTGTTTTTT. Its protein is CATSDPKRVRGLGTGELFF.